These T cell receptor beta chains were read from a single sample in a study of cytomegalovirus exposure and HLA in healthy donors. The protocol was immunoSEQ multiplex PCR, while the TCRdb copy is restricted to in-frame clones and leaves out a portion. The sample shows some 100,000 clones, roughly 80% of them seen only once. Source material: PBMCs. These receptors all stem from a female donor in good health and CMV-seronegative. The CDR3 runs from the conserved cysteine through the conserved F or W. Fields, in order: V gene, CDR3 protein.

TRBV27,CASSLRGGTYSPLHF
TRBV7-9,CSSSLGVQGLYEQYF
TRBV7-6,CASSLATSGGVYEQYF
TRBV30,CAWSVQGRPNGYTF
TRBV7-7,CASSPGSETQYF
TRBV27,CASSPVGLAGYNEQFF
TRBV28,CASSPPHTSSYEQYF
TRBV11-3,CASSLGRLGGDDEQFF
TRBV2,CASSGVEGEAFF
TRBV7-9,CASSNSGSNEKLFF
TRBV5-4,CASSDTLGGLAGVVETQYF
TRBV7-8,CASSTNRDSERLNEKLFF
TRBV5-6,CASSTGTGVDEQFF
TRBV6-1,CASSELATSSGNTIYF
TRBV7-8,CASSSRGDRGSYGYTF